Listed below are T cell receptor beta chains from one sample, sequenced in a study of cytomegalovirus exposure and HLA in healthy donors. Using immunoSEQ multiplex PCR, the repertoire was profiled, and TCRdb retains in-frame clones only, with some absent. This table holds about 220,000 clones, about 74% found once. Material for sequencing was PBMCs. These receptors were obtained from a woman younger than 45 in good health and CMV-seronegative. Each CDR3 is given with its conserved first and last residue. A D gene is named only where the DNA matches it firmly. Size values are once, few and many counts, or a class for expanded clones, and some rows have none.

>TRBV7-8|.|TRBJ2-6|.
TGTGCCAGCAGCTTAGCGCTCCCGGGGGCTGGGGCCAACGTCCTGACTTTC
CASSLALPGAGANVLTF
>TRBV5-6|TRBD2|TRBJ2-1|.
TGTGCCAGCAGCTCTCTAGCGGTCTCCTACAATGAGCAGTTCTTC
CASSSLAVSYNEQFF
>TRBV5-6|.|TRBJ2-7|few
TGTGCCAGCAGCTTGAGAAGGGGCTGGAGCTCCTACGAGCAGTACTTC
CASSLRRGWSSYEQYF
>TRBV7-9|.|TRBJ1-4|.
TGTGCCAGCAGCCCGGGGTCATCAACTAATGAAAAACTGTTTTTT
CASSPGSSTNEKLFF
>TRBV21-1|.|TRBJ1-2|.
TGTGCCAGCAGCACCCCCGGGAACTATGGCTACACCTTC
CASSTPGNYGYTF
>TRBV27|.|TRBJ2-5|.
TGTGCCAGCAGTTTTTCCCTCAGGGAAAGTTCGGAGACCCAGTACTTC
CASSFSLRESSETQYF
>TRBV30|TRBD1|TRBJ1-1|.
TGTGCCTGGAGTTGGGAAAGCGGGACAGGGAATGAAGCTTTTTTT
CAWSWESGTGNEAFF
>TRBV30|.|TRBJ1-1|.
TGTGCCTGGAGTGTAGACGACTCACTAGAAGCTTTCTTT
CAWSVDDSLEAFF
>TRBV2|TRBD2|TRBJ2-7|.
TGTGCCAGCAAGATCGGGGGGGGCTCCTACGAGCAGTACTTC
CASKIGGGSYEQYF
>TRBV5-1|.|TRBJ2-3|.
TGCGCCAGCAGCCCCGTGGGCAGCTACACAGATACGCAGTATTTT
CASSPVGSYTDTQYF
>TRBV29-1|.|TRBJ1-2|.
TGCAGCGTTGAAGGGTGGCAGGGCGCTAACTATGGCTACACCTTC
CSVEGWQGANYGYTF
>TRBV7-9|TRBD1|TRBJ2-2|.
TGTTCCAGCAGACTTCTGACAGGGCGGCTTCCCTCCGGGGAGCTGTTTTTT
CSSRLLTGRLPSGELFF
>TRBV27|.|TRBJ1-2|.
TGTGCCAGCAGTTATTCCACAGGGCAGGGGCATGGCTACACCTTC
CASSYSTGQGHGYTF
>TRBV5-1|TRBD1|TRBJ1-2|.
TGCGCCAGCTCCGGGACAGGGCACGGCTACACCTTC
CASSGTGHGYTF
>TRBV10-1|TRBD1|TRBJ2-7|.
TGCGCCAGCAGTGAGTTACAGGGGGCGCGGAAGCAGTACTTC
CASSELQGARKQYF
>TRBV6-1|.|TRBJ2-1|.
TGTGCCAGCAGCTTGAGGGGGACTGAGCAGTTCTTC
CASSLRGTEQFF
>TRBV2|TRBD2|TRBJ2-1|once
TGTGCCAGCAGGGGTCTAGCGGGAGGCGGTGAGCAGTTCTTC
CASRGLAGGGEQFF
>TRBV11-1|TRBD1|TRBJ2-2|.
TGTGCCAGCAGCTCCCAGGTGGGGACAGTGAACACCGGGGAGCTGTTTTTT
CASSSQVGTVNTGELFF
>TRBV5-1|.|TRBJ2-7|.
TGCGCCAGCAGCTTGGGTTTAGGTGGGCTATCCGAGCAGTACTTC
CASSLGLGGLSEQYF
>TRBV14|.|TRBJ2-7|.
TGTGCCAGCAGCCAAGATCCCCACAGGTCCTACGAGCAGTACTTC
CASSQDPHRSYEQYF
>TRBV18|.|TRBJ1-2|few
TGTGCCAGCTCACCCGGGGGGGACTATGGCTACACCTTC
CASSPGGDYGYTF
>TRBV11-3|.|TRBJ2-1|.
TGTGCCAGCAGCTCCTATAGCGTTGGATACAATGAGCAGTTCTTC
CASSSYSVGYNEQFF
>TRBV19|.|TRBJ1-5|.
TGTGCCAGTACTCAACCGGGGGAACAGCCCCAGCATTTT
CASTQPGEQPQHF
>TRBV2|TRBD1|TRBJ2-1|.
TGTGCCAGCAGTGAAGCGCTGACAGGGTTCCGCAATGAGCAGTTCTTC
CASSEALTGFRNEQFF
>TRBV7-9|.|TRBJ1-1|.
TGTGCCAGCCGTTCGGGGAACACTGAAGCTTTCTTT
CASRSGNTEAFF
>TRBV23-1|.|TRBJ2-5|.
TGCGCCAGCAGTCAAGCAACTAGTAGAGAGACCCAGTACTTC
CASSQATSRETQYF
>TRBV5-1|.|TRBJ1-1|.
TGCGCCAGCAGCTTGGTCCAGGGGCTCAACACTGAAGCTTTCTTT
CASSLVQGLNTEAFF
>TRBV9|TRBD2|TRBJ2-1|.
TGTGCCAGCAGCGTAGACGCTCTAGCGGGCAATGAGCAGTTCTTC
CASSVDALAGNEQFF
>TRBV10-3|TRBD1|TRBJ1-6|.
TGTGCCATCAGTGGGGACAGGGTAGCCTACCAGGGGGATTCACCCCTCCACTTT
CAISGDRVAYQGDSPLHF
>TRBV6-1|.|TRBJ1-1|.
TGTGCCAGCAGTACCCCGACAGGAACCACTGAAGCTTTCTTT
CASSTPTGTTEAFF
>TRBV19|.|TRBJ1-5|few
TGTGCCAGTAGTCCCGGGACTTTAGGCAATCAGCCCCAGCATTTT
CASSPGTLGNQPQHF
>TRBV5-1|.|TRBJ2-5|.
TGCGCCAGCAGCTTTCTAGCAGGACAAGAGACCCAGTACTTC
CASSFLAGQETQYF
>TRBV4-1|TRBD2|TRBJ2-5|few
TGCGCCAGCAGCCAAGAGGGACTATACCAAGAGACCCAGTACTTC
CASSQEGLYQETQYF
>TRBV9|TRBD2|TRBJ2-1|.
TGTGCCAGCAGCGTAGGAGGACTAGCGGGAGTGTCCAAGCAGTTCTTC
CASSVGGLAGVSKQFF
>TRBV6-5|.|TRBJ1-1|.
TGTGCCAGCAGTGCTGGGAGGGCGGAAGCTTTCTTT
CASSAGRAEAFF
>TRBV7-2|TRBD2|TRBJ2-7|.
TGTGCCAGCAGCCGAACTAGCGGGGGCCCGAGCTCCTACGAGCAGTACTTC
CASSRTSGGPSSYEQYF
>TRBV10-3|.|TRBJ2-3|few
TGTGCCATCAGTGAGTCTGGCAGCACAGATACGCAGTATTTT
CAISESGSTDTQYF
>TRBV6-5|.|TRBJ1-6|.
TGTGCCAGCAGTTACGGAGTCTCACCCCTCCACTTT
CASSYGVSPLHF
>TRBV6-6|.|TRBJ2-2|.
TGTGCCAGCAGTTACTCCTCGGGCACCGGGGAGCTGTTTTTT
CASSYSSGTGELFF
>TRBV9|TRBD1|TRBJ2-5|.
TGTGCCAGCAGCGCAGAAGCCGGGACAGCGATCCCCCAAGAGACCCAGTACTTC
CASSAEAGTAIPQETQYF
>TRBV7-3|TRBD2|TRBJ2-3|.
TGTGCCAGCAGCCCACGGACTAGCCTCACAGATACGCAGTATTTT
CASSPRTSLTDTQYF
>TRBV6-5|.|TRBJ1-1|.
TGTGCCAGCAGTCCGCAGGGCACTGAAGCTTTCTTT
CASSPQGTEAFF